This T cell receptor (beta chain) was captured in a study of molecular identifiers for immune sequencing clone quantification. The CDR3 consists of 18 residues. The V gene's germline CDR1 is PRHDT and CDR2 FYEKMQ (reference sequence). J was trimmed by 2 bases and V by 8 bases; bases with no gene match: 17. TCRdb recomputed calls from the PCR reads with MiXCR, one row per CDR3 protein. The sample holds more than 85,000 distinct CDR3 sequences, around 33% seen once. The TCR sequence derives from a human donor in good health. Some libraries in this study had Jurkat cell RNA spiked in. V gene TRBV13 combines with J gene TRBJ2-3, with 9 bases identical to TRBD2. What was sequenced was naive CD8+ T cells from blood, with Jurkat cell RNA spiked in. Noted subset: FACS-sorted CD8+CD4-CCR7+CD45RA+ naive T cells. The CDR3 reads CASCSWGAGGPDTDTQYF. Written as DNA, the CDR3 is TGTGCCAGCTGTTCGTGGGGTGCGGGGGGGCCAGACACAGATACGCAGTATTTT.